This record looks at one T cell receptor beta chain sequence and its context. This record belongs to a study of blood T cell repertoires in COVID-19. Across the whole study: COVID-19 samples from acute and convalescent phases originated in the United States, Italy and Spain. T cells, B-cell-depleted T cells, or PBMCs supplied cDNA or gDNA.

In the authors' methods: Reference gene primer amplification gave nucleated cell count estimates. Measured with immunoSEQ multiplex PCR; TCRdb has only the in-frame clones, and not every one. That table is the source of V, J and clone size, and D and trimming were worked out from the DNA. The profile shows more than 150,000 clones, roughly nine tenths of them singletons. The CDR3 contains 20 residues. CDR1 is KGHDR and CDR2 is SFDVKD in the germline V gene. Losses at the gene ends were 2 bases for V and 2 bases for J; bases not matched to a gene: 14. Sequencing used peripheral blood. The chain joins TRBV24-1 to TRBJ2-1; 10 bases are a match to TRBD2. The sequence derives from a man between 65 and 85 years old with active or convalescent COVID-19. The CDR3 DNA reads TGTGCCACCAGTGATTCGGGGCTAGCGGGAGATCTCGGTGCCTACAATGAGCAGTTCTTC. Translating gives CATSDSGLAGDLGAYNEQFF.